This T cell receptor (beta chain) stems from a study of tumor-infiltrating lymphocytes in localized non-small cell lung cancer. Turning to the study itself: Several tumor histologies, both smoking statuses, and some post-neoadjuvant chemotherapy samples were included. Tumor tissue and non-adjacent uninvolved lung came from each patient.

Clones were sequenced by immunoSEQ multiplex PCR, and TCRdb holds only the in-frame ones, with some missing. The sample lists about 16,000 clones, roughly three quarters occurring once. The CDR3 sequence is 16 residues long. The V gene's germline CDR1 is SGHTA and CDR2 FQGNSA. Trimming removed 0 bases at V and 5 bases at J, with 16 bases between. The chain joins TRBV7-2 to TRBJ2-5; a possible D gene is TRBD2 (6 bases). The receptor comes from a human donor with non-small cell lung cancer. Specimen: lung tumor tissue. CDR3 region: CASSLAWIAEEETQYF. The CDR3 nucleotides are TGTGCCAGCAGCTTAGCGTGGATAGCGGAGGAGGAGACCCAGTACTTC.